The 14 T cell receptor beta chains reported below all come from one sample, sequenced in a study of T cells in tuberculosis. TCRdb keeps only in-frame clones here, not all; method: immunoSEQ multiplex PCR. The data contain approximately 88,000 clones, more than 75% of them singletons. After thawing and overnight rest, PBMC were stained with GMM-loaded CD1B tetramer, viability dye and anti-CD3 for sorting. The lipid loaded on the CD1B tetramers was C32 glucose monomycolate from Rhodococcus equi. The source material was CD1b-GMM tetramer-negative cells sorted from PBMCs. Receptors originate from an adult woman with latent tuberculosis.

The chain recombines TRBV4-1 with TRBJ1-3; the D is unclear. The ends were cut back, 0 bases at V and 2 bases at J, with 11 bases in the middle. In germline, CDR1 is MGHRA, CDR2 YSYEKL. The CDR3 totals 16 residues. CDR3 region: CASSQDPGGAGNTIYF. The DNA of the CDR3 is TGCGCCAGCAGCCAAGACCCCGGAGGTGCTGGAAACACCATATATTTT.

The genes are TRBV2 and TRBJ1-1; D remains unclear. The ends were cut back, 8 bases at V and 7 bases at J, with 11 bases in the middle. This CDR3 is 11 amino acids long. The germline V gene encodes CDR1 SNHLY and CDR2 FYNNEI. The CDR3 nucleotides read TGTGCCAGCGGCACGTATCTTGAAGCTTTCTTT. This translates into CASGTYLEAFF.

The rearrangement links TRBV6-6 to TRBJ1-2; D unresolved. The length of the CDR3 is 14 residues. Deletions cut 2 bases from V and 2 bases from J, with 9 bases between. The germline V gene has CDR1 MNHNY and CDR2 SVGAGI (reference sequence). The CDR3 sequence: CASSYRAGNYGYTF. The CDR3 DNA sequence: TGTGCCAGCAGTTACAGGGCGGGGAACTATGGCTACACCTTC.

The J gene is TRBJ1-1, the V gene TRBV18; no reliable D call. V was trimmed by 6 bases and J by 1 base, leaving 6 bases between them. The CDR3 is 12 amino acids. The germline CDR1 and CDR2 sequences are KGHSH and LQKENI. This chain's CDR3 is CASSLGNTEAFF. The CDR3, as DNA: TGTGCCAGCTCTCTCGGGAACACTGAAGCTTTCTTT.

The chain recombines TRBV6-5 with TRBJ2-7, with 13 positions matching TRBD2. Unmatched junction bases numbered 4, after V lost 6 bases and J lost 2 bases. Germline V gives CDR1 MNHEY, CDR2 SVGAGI. CDR3 length: 15 amino acids. The DNA of the CDR3 is TGTGCCAGCAGGTCCGGGACTAGCGGGGCCTACGAGCAGTACTTC. Translation gives CASRSGTSGAYEQYF.

This chain joins TRBV27 and TRBJ1-5; weak D call: TRBD1 (5 bases). V was clipped by 7 bases and J by 4 bases, with 17 bases between them. The CDR3 loop spans 15 amino acids. Germline-derived CDR1 and CDR2 are MNHEY and SMNVEV (reference sequence). CDR3 in amino acids: CASMERGGENQPQHF. For the CDR3, the DNA is TGTGCCAGCATGGAGAGGGGAGGGGAAAATCAGCCCCAGCATTTT.

The rearrangement uses TRBV18 and TRBJ2-7, with 8 bases lining up with TRBD1. The germline V gene has CDR1 KGHSH and CDR2 LQKENI. After removal of 6 bases from V and 6 bases from J, the junction contained 13 bases not matched to a gene. CDR3 length: 15 amino acids. The CDR3 sequence: CASSSLQDRAVEQYF. CDR3 in DNA: TGTGCCAGCTCTTCGCTGCAGGACAGGGCTGTCGAGCAGTACTTC.

The J gene is TRBJ2-7, the V gene TRBV27, with a possible D match to TRBD1 (5 bases). CDR1 is MNHEY and CDR2 is SMNVEV in the germline V gene (reference sequence). The CDR3 totals 14 residues. V was shortened by 5 bases and J by 3 bases, with 14 bases between the two germline ends. The CDR3 sequence: CASSLRQLGYEQYV. The CDR3 DNA reads TGTGCCAGCAGTCTCCGACAGCTAGGCTACGAGCAGTACGTC.

J is TRBJ1-4 and V is TRBV7-6; 7 nucleotides agree with TRBD1. Germline V CDR1 and CDR2: SGHVS, FNYEAQ. The CDR3 spans 15 residues. Trimming at V came to 1 base and at J to 2 bases, leaving 1 base not matched to a gene. CDR3 residues: CASSLGGQTNEKLFF. CDR3 DNA: TGTGCCAGCAGCTTAGGGGGACAGACTAATGAAAAACTGTTTTTT. The full variable domain, in which reference TRBV7-6 and TRBJ1-4 provide the parts outside the CDR3, is GAGVSQSPRYKVTKRGQDVALRCDPISGHVSLYWYRQALGQGPEFLTYFNYEAQQDKSGLPNDRFSAERPEGSISTLTIQRTEQRDSAMYRCASSLGGQTNEKLFFGSGTQLSVL.

V is TRBV2 and J is TRBJ1-1; TRBD1 matches 8 bases. With V trimmed by 6 bases and J by 2 bases, 11 bases remained unmatched. The CDR3 spans 16 residues. Germline-derived CDR1 and CDR2 are SNHLY and FYNNEI. DNA for the CDR3: TGTGCCAGCAGCCGTCGAAGAACAGGGGGAAACACTGAAGCTTTCTTT. Translated: CASSRRRTGGNTEAFF.

Only a few counts were recorded for this clone. The rearrangement joins TRBV19 to TRBJ2-2; D may be TRBD1 (6 bases). Germline-derived CDR1 and CDR2 are LNHDA and SQIVND (reference sequence). The CDR3 has 12 amino acids. The germline V and J ends were trimmed by 9 bases and 4 bases, with 9 bases remaining between them. CDR3 loop: CASYRATGELFF. CDR3 DNA sequence: TGTGCCAGCTACAGGGCCACCGGGGAGCTGTTTTTT.

The J gene is TRBJ2-3, the V gene TRBV15; tentative D call: TRBD1 (5 bases). Germline V gene lookup returns CDR1 LNHNV and CDR2 YYDKDF (reference sequence). Trimming pared 0 bases from V and 4 bases from J, leaving 11 bases between. The CDR3 sequence is 15 residues long. CDR3 in amino acids: CATSRDRQGSDTQYF. For the CDR3, the DNA is TGTGCCACCAGCAGAGATAGGCAGGGCTCAGATACGCAGTATTTT.

This chain connects TRBV5-4 to TRBJ2-3, with 9 bases matching TRBD2. Losses at the gene ends were 0 bases for V and 2 bases for J; bases not matched to a gene: 7. CDR3 length: 17 residues. The germline V gene encodes CDR1 SGHNT and CDR2 YYREEE (reference sequence). CDR3 sequence reads: CASSLVGRGGNTDTQYF. The CDR3 coding sequence is TGTGCCAGCAGCTTGGTCGGGCGGGGGGGCAACACAGATACGCAGTATTTT.

The gene calls are TRBV6-5 and TRBJ2-3, with D hard to call. V lost 2 bases and J lost 3, with 9 bases in between. The CDR3 runs to 14 residues. The germline CDR1 and CDR2 sequences are MNHEY and SVGAGI. The CDR3 DNA reads as TGTGCCAGCAGTTACGCGTTGTTAACAGATACGCAGTATTTT. This translates into CASSYALLTDTQYF.